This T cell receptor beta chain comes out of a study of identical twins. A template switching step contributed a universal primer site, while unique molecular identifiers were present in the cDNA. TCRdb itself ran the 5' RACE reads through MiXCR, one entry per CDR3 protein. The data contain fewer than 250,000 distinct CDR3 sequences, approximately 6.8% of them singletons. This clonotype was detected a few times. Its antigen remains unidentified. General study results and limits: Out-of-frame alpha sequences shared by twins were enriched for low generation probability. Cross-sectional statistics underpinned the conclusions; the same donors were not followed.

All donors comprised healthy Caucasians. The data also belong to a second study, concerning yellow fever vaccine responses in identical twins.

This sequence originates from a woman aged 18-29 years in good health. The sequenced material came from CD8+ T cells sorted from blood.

The CDR3 spells CASSKGPPGLTNTGELFF. The CDR3 bases are TGTGCCAGCAGCAAAGGCCCACCGGGACTAACCAACACCGGGGAGCTGTTTTTT. This chain connects TRBV21-1 to TRBJ2-2; the table gives TRBD2 as D, unverified against the DNA. TRBV21-1 is flagged as a pseudogene. The CDR3 runs 18 residues.